This note documents a single TCR beta chain sequence. The antigen is unknown. This entry is derived from a study of early stage breast cancer tumors. Overall study: Most invasive tumors, about 80% of the 16, were ER+/PR+/HER2-. Roughly 8 ER+/PR+/HER2- tumors were invasive ductal; four were invasive lobular. Study-wide results and limits: Enriched TCRB sequences shared across patients were mostly commonly generated sequences. In most of the 16 patients, blood comparison separated tumor from normal breast.

Data came from immunoSEQ multiplex PCR; TCRdb stores just in-frame clones and leaves some out. The sample includes about 51,000 clones, more than 70% of them seen just once. Trimming at V came to 5 bases and at J to 0 bases, leaving 5 bases not matched to a gene. In germline, CDR1 is LNHDA, CDR2 SQIVND (reference sequence). This CDR3 has 15 residues. Specimen: blood. The sequence was collected from a person aged 40-50 years with breast cancer. The chain carries TRBV19 and TRBJ1-2; 8 positions agree with TRBD1. This CDR3 is CASSWDRTSNYGYTF. CDR3 nucleotides: TGTGCCAGTAGTTGGGACAGGACCTCTAACTATGGCTACACCTTC.